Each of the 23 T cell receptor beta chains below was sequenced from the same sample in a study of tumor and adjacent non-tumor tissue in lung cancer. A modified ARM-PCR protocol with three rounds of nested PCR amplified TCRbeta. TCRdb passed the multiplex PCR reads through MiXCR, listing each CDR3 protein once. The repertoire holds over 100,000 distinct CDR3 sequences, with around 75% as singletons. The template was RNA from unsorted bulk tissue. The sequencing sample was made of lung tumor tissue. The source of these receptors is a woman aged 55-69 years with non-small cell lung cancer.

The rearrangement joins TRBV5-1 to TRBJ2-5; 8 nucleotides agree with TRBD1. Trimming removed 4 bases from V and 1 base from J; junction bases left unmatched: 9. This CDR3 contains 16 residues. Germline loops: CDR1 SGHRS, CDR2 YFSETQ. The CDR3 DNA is TGCGCCAGCAGCCGGAACGGACAGGGAGGCCAAGAGACCCAGTACTTC. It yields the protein CASSRNGQGGQETQYF.

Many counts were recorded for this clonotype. CDR3 sequence: CASREDRSYEQYF. The CDR3 region has the DNA TGTGCCAGCAGGGAGGACCGCTCCTACGAGCAGTACTTC. This chain joins TRBV28 and TRBJ2-7; possibly TRBD2 for D (5 bases). Germline CDR1 is MDHEN and CDR2 is SYDVKM. This CDR3 spans 13 amino acids. V gave up 6 bases and J gave up 0 bases, with 9 bases separating them.

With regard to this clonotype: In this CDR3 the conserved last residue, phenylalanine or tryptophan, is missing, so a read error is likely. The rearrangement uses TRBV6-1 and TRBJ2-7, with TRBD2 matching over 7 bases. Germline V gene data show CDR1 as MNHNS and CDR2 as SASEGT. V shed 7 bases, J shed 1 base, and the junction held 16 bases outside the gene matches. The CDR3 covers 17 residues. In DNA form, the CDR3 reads TGTGCCAGCATGCCTTCTACCGAGACTAGCTATTCCTACGAGCAGTACTCC. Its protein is CASMPSTETSYSYEQYS.

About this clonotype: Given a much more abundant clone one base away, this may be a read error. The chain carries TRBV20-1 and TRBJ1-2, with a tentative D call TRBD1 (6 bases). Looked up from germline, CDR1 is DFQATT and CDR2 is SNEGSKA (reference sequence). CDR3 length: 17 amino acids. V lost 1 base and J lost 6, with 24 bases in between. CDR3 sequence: CSARGQVLPGQPDGYTF. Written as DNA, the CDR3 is TGCAGTGCTAGAGGACAAGTACTTCCGGGACAACCCGATGGCTACACCTTC.

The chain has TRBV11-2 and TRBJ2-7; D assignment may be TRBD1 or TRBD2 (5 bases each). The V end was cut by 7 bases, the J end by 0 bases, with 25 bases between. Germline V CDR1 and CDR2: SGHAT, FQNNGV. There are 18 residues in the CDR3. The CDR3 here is CASNSAGTVYQVSYEQYF. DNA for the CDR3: TGTGCCAGCAACTCGGCCGGGACGGTGTATCAAGTCTCCTACGAGCAGTACTTC.

CDR3: CVNSLDSRGQTNEKLFF. CDR3 nucleotide sequence: TGTGTCAACAGCTTAGATTCGAGGGGACAAACTAATGAAAAACTGTTTTTT. The chain couples TRBV11-2 to TRBJ1-4, with D perhaps matching TRBD1 (6 bases). Looked up from germline, CDR1 is SGHAT and CDR2 is FQNNGV. There are 17 residues in the CDR3.

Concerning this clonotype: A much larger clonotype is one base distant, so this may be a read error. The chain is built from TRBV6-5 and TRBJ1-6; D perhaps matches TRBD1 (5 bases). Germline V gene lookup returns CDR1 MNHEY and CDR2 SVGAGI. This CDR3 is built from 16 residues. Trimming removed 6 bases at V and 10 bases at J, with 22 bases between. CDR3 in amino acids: CASSLSGLALGSPLHF. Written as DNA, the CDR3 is TGTGCCAGCAGCCTTTCGGGACTAGCTTTAGGCTCACCCCTCCACTTT.

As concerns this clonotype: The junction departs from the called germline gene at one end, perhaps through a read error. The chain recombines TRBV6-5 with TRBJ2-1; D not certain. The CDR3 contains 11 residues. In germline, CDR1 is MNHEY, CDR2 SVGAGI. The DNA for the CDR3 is TGTGACAGCACGCAGTACAATGAGCAGTTCTTC. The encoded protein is CDSTQYNEQFF.

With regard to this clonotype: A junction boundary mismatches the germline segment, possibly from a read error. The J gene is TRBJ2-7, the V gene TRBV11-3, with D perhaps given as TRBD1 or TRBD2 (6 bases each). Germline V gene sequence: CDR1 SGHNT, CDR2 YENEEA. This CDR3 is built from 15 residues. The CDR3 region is CASSLRQGTFYDQYF. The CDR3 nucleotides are TGTGCCAGCAGCTTGCGTCAGGGGACTTTTTACGATCAGTACTTC.

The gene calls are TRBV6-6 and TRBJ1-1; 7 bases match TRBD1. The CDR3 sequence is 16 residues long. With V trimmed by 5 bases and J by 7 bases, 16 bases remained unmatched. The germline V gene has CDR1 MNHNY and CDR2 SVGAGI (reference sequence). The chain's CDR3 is CASSPHGRLGDSEAFF. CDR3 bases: TGTGCCAGCAGTCCGCACGGGAGGCTGGGGGACAGTGAAGCTTTCTTT.

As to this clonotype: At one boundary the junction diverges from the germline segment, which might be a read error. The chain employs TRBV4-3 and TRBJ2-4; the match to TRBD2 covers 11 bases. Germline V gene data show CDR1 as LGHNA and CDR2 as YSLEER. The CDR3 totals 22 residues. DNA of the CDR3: TGCGCCAGCCGCCAAGGTGCAGGGCTAGCGGGAGGCACCCGGTTAGCCAAAAACATTCAGTACTTT. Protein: CASRQGAGLAGGTRLAKNIQYF.

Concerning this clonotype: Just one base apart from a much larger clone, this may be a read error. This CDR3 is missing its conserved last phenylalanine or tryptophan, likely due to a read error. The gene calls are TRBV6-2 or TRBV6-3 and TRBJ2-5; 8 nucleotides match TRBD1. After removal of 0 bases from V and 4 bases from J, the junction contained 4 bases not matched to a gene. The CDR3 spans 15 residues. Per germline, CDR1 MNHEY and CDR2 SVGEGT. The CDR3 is CASSYSGQDLETQYL. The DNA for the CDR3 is TGTGCCAGCAGTTACTCGGGACAGGACTTAGAGACCCAGTACTTA.

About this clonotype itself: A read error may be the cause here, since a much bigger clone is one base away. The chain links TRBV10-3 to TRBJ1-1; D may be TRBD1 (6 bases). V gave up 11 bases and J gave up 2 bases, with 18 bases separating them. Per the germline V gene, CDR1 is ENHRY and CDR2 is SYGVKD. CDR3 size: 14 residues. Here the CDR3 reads CALNTGTYNTEAFF. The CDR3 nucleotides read TGTGCCCTCAACACCGGGACATACAACACTGAAGCTTTCTTT.

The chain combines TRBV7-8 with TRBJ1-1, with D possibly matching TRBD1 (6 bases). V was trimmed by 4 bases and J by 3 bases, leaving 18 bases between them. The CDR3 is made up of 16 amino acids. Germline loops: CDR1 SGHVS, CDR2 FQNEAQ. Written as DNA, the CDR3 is TGTGCCAGCAGCTCGAAGGACAGCCTTAGTTACACTGAAGCTTTCTTT. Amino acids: CASSSKDSLSYTEAFF.

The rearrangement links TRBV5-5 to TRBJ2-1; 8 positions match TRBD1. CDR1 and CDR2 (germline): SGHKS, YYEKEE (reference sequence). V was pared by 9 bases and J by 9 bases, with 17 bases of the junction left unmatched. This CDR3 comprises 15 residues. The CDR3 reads CAINLRDRSNIEQFF. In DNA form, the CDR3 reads TGTGCCATCAACCTCCGGGACAGGTCCAACATTGAGCAGTTCTTC.

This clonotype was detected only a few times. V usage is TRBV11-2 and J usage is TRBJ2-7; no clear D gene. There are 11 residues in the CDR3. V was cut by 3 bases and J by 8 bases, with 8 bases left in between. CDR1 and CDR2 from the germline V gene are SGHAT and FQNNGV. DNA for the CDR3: TGTGCCAGCAGCTTGGCCTCCAAGCAGTACTTC. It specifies CASSLASKQYF.

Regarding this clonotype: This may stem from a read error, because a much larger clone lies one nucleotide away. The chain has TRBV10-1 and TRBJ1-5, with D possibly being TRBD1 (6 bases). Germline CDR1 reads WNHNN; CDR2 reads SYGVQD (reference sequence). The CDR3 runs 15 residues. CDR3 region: CPSRGDRPGNQPQHF. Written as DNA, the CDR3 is TGCCCCAGCAGGGGAGACAGGCCGGGGAATCAGCCCCAGCATTTT.

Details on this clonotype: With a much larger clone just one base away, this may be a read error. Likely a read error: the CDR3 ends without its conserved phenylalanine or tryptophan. The CDR3 protein is CASRRSGIEQYL. Here the CDR3 DNA reads TGTGCCAGCAGAAGGTCGGGGATCGAGCAGTACCTC. The chain recombines TRBV28 with TRBJ2-7, with a weak D call TRBD2 (5 bases). The CDR3 is 12 amino acids. Germline V gene sequence: CDR1 MDHEN, CDR2 SYDVKM. V was pared by 6 bases and J by 6 bases, with 12 bases between.

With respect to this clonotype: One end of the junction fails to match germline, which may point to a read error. CDR3 sequence: CASSLDMGAYKQYF. Here the CDR3 DNA reads TGTGCGAGCAGCTTAGATATGGGAGCCTACAAGCAGTACTTC. The rearrangement uses TRBV11-3 and TRBJ2-7; tentatively, D is TRBD2 (5 bases). The CDR3 spans 14 residues. Germline loops: CDR1 SGHNT, CDR2 YENEEA. The complete variable domain, with remaining parts taken from reference TRBV11-3 and TRBJ2-7, reads EAGVVQSPRYKIIEKKQPVAFWCNPISGHNTLYWYLQNLGQGPELLIRYENEEAVDDSQLPKDRFSAERLKGVDSTLKIQPAELGDSAVYLCASSLDMGAYKQYFGPGTRLTVT.

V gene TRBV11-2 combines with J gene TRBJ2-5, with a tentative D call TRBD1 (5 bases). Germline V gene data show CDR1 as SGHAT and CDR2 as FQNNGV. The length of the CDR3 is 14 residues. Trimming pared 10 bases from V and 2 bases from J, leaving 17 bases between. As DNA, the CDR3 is TGTGCCAACAGTCCGCAGGGCAGTCAAGAGACCCAGTACTTC. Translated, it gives CANSPQGSQETQYF.

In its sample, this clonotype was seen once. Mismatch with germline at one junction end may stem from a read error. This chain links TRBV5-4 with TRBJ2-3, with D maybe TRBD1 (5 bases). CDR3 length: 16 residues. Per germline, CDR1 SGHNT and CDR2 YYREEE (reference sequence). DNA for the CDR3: TGTGCCAGCAGCTTTGGGGCTATGACTGGCACAGATATGCAGTATTTT. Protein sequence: CASSFGAMTGTDMQYF.

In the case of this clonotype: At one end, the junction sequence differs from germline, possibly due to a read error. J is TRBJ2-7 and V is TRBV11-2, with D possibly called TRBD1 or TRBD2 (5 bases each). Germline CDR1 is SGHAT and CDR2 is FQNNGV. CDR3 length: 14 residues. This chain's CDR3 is CASSWDRGAYERFF. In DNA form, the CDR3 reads TGTGCCAGCAGTTGGGACCGTGGAGCATACGAACGGTTCTTC. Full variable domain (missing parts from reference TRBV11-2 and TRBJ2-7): EAGVAQSPRYKIIEKRQSVAFWCNPISGHATLYWYQQILGQGPKLLIQFQNNGVVDDSQLPKDRFSAERLKGVDSTLKIQPAKLEDSAVYLCASSWDRGAYERFFGPGTRLTVT.

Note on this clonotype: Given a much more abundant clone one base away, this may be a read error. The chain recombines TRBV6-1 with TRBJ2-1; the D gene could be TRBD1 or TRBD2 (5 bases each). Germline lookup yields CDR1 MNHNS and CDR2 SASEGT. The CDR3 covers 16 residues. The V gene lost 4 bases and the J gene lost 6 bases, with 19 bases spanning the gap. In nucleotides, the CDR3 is TGTGCCAGCAGTGCCCGTGACCGTGGGACCTTCAATGAGCAGTTCTTC. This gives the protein CASSARDRGTFNEQFF.